This TCR beta chain was recorded in a study of CD8+ T cells in alopecia areata. V lost 5 bases and J 1 base, leaving 9 bases between the germline ends. CDR1 GTSNPN and CDR2 SVGIG come from the germline V gene (reference sequence). There are 12 residues in the CDR3. Isolated RNA was reverse transcribed into cDNA used as the sequencing template. Data came from immunoSEQ multiplex PCR; TCRdb stores just in-frame clones and leaves some out. This table holds 150,000 to 200,000 clones, roughly 66% found once. The gene calls are TRBV30 and TRBJ2-7; the D gene is possibly TRBD2 (6 bases). Source: CD8+ T cells sorted from blood, taken at week 0. This sequence originates from a human donor with alopecia areata. The CDR3 coding sequence is TGTGCCTGGGCGGACTATTCCTACGAGCAGTACTTC. It translates to CAWADYSYEQYF. Together with reference TRBV30 and TRBJ2-7, the CDR3 gives the full variable domain: SQTIHQWPATLVQPVGSPLSLECTVEGTSNPNLYWYRQAAGRGLQLLFYSVGIGQISSEVPQNLSASRPQDRQFILSSKKLLLSDSGFYLCAWADYSYEQYFGPGTRLTVT.